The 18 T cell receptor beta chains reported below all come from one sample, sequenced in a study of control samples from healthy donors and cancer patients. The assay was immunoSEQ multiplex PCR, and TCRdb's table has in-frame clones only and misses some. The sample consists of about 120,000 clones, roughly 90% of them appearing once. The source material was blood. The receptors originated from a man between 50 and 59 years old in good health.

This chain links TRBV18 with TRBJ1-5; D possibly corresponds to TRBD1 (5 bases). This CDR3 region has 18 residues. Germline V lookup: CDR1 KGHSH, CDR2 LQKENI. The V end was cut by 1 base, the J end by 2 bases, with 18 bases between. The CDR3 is CASSPRAGSLNGNQPQHF. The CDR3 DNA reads TGTGCCAGCTCACCACGTGCAGGGAGCCTAAATGGCAATCAGCCCCAGCATTTT.

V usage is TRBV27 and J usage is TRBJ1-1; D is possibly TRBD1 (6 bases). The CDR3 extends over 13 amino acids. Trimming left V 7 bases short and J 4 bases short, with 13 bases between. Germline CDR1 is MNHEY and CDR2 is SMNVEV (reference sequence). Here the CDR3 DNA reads TGTGCCAGCACCGACGGCAGGGGCACTGAAGCTTTCTTT. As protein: CASTDGRGTEAFF.

The CDR3 spells CASSGGTRLFF. For the CDR3, the DNA is TGTGCCAGCAGTGGGGGGACAAGACTGTTTTTT. This sequence joins TRBV25-1 and TRBJ1-4; maybe TRBD1 (6 bases). This CDR3 has 11 residues. Trimming shortened V by 4 bases and J by 13 bases, and 10 bases separated the two germline ends. Germline lookup yields CDR1 MGHDK and CDR2 SYGVNS.

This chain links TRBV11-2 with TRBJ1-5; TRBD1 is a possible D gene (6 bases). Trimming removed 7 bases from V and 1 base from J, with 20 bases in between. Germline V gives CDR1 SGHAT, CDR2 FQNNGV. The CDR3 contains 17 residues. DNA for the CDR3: TGTGCCAGCACCCCAAGGTGGGGGGCGAGGAGCAATCAGCCCCAGCATTTT. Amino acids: CASTPRWGARSNQPQHF.

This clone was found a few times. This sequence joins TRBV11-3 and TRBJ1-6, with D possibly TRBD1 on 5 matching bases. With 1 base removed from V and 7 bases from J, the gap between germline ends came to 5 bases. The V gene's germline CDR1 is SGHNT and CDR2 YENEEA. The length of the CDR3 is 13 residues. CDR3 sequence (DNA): TGTGCCAGCAGCTTAGGACAGAATTCACCCCTCCACTTT. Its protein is CASSLGQNSPLHF.

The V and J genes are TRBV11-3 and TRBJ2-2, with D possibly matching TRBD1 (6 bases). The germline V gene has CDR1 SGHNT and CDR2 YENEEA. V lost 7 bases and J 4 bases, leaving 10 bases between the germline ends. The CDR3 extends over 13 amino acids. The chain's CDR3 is CASTDRPTGELFF. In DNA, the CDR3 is TGTGCCAGCACCGACAGGCCCACCGGGGAGCTGTTTTTT.

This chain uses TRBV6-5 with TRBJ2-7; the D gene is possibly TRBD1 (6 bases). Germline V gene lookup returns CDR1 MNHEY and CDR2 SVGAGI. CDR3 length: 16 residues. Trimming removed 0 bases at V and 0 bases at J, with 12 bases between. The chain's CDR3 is CASSYSGDMVSYEQYF. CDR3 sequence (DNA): TGTGCCAGCAGTTACTCGGGGGACATGGTCTCCTACGAGCAGTACTTC.

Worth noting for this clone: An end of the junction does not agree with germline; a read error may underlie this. The CDR3 loop reads CLSNPGTGVKYRPTYEQYF. CDR3 coding DNA: TGCCTTTCGAACCCAGGGACAGGGGTTAAATACCGCCCGACCTACGAGCAGTACTTC. The rearrangement joins TRBV7-2 to TRBJ2-7, with TRBD1 identical over 10 bases. Germline V gives CDR1 SGHTA, CDR2 FQGNSA. The CDR3 extends over 19 amino acids.

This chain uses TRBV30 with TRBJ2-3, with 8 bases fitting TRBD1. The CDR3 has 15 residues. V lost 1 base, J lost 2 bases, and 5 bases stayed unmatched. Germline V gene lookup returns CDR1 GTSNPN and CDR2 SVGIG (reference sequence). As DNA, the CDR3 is TGTGCCTGGAGTGGCGGGACAGGCAACACAGATACGCAGTATTTT. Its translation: CAWSGGTGNTDTQYF. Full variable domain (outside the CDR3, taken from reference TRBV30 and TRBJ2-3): SQTIHQWPATLVQPVGSPLSLECTVEGTSNPNLYWYRQAAGRGLQLLFYSVGIGQISSEVPQNLSASRPQDRQFILSSKKLLLSDSGFYLCAWSGGTGNTDTQYFGPGTRLTVL.

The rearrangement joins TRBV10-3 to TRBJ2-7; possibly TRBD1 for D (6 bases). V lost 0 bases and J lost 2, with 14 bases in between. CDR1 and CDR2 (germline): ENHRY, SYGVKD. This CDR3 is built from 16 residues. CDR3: CAISESQGSLTYEQYF. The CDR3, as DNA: TGTGCCATCAGTGAGTCCCAGGGGAGCCTTACCTACGAGCAGTACTTC.

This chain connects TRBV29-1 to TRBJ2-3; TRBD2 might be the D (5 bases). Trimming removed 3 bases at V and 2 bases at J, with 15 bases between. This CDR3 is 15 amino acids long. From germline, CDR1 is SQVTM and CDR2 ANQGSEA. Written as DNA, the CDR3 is TGCAGCGTTGATCGGCTAGCTTTTTACACAGATACGCAGTATTTT. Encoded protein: CSVDRLAFYTDTQYF.

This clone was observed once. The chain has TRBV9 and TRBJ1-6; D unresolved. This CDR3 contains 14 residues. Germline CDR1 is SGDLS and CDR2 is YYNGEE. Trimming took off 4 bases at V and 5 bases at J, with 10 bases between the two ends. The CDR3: CASSLGSHNSPLHF. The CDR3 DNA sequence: TGTGCCAGCAGCCTCGGGTCCCATAATTCACCCCTCCACTTT.

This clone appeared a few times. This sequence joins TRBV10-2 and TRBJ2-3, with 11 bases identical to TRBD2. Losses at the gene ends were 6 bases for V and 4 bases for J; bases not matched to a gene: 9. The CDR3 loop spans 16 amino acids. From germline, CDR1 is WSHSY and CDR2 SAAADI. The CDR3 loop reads CASREALAGGADTQYF. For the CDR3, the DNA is TGCGCCAGCAGAGAAGCTCTAGCGGGGGGAGCAGATACGCAGTATTTT.

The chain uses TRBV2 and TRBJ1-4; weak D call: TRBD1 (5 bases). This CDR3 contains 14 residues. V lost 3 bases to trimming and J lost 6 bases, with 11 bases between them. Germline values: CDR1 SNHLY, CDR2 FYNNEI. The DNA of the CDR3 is TGTGCCAGCAGTGAGGGACGGCGGGATGAAAAACTGTTTTTT. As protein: CASSEGRRDEKLFF.

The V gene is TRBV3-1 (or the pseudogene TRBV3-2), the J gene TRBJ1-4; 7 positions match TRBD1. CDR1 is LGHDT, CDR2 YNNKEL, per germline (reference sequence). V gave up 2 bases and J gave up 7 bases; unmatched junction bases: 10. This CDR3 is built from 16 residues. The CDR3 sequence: CASSQSRGGRGEKLFF. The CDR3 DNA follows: TGTGCCAGCAGCCAAAGTCGAGGGGGCAGAGGTGAAAAACTGTTTTTT.

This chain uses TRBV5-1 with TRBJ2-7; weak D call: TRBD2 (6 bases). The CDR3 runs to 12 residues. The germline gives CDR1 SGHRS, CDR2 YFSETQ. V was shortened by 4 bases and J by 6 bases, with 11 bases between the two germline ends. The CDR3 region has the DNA TGCGCCAGCAGCCCGCAGGGAGGCGAGCAGTACTTC. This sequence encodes CASSPQGGEQYF.

Here the CDR3 reads CASSERQGYEKLFF. Written as DNA, the CDR3 is TGTGCCAGCAGTGAGAGACAGGGGTACGAGAAACTGTTTTTT. The chain couples TRBV2 to TRBJ1-4; TRBD1 agrees at 8 bases. Germline loops: CDR1 SNHLY, CDR2 FYNNEI. This CDR3 is built from 14 residues. With 3 bases clipped from V and 11 bases from J, the junction kept 8 bases outside the gene matches.

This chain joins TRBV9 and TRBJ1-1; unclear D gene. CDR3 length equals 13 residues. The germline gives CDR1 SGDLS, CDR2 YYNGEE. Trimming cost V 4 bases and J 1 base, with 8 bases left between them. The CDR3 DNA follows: TGTGCCAGCAGCCCCCACGGGAACACTGAAGCTTTCTTT. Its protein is CASSPHGNTEAFF.